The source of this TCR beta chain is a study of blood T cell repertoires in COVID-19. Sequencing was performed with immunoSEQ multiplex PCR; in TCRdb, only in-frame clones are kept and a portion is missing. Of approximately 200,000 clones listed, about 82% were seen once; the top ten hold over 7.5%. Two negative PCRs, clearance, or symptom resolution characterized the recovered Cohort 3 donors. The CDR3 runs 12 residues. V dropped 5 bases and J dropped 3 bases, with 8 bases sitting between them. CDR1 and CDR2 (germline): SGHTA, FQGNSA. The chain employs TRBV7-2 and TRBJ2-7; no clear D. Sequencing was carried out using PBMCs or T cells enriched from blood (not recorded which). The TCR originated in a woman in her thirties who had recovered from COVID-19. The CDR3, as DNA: TGTGCCAGCAGCCGTACAGTCTACGAGCAGTACTTC. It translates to CASSRTVYEQYF.